Listed here is a single T cell receptor (beta chain). Its antigen is as yet unknown. The sample originates from a study of cytomegalovirus exposure and HLA in healthy donors. The length of the CDR3 is 14 residues. V lost 7 bases to trimming and J lost 4 bases; unmatched junction nucleotides: 9. CDR1 MNHNS and CDR2 SASEGT come from the germline V gene. 60 Vbeta and 13 Jbeta primers were used in PCR. Per the original methods: Some 10 million of tens of millions of unique TCR beta chains were shared, per a later count. TCRdb keeps only in-frame clones here, not all; method: immunoSEQ multiplex PCR. Clonal size and the V and J genes are those of that table, whereas D and trimming came from the DNA. This repertoire shows 85,000 to 110,000 clones, more than 75% found once; its top ten account for 10%. General study results and limits: In a later analysis, at a false discovery rate of 0.05, 16,951 TCR beta sequences were associated with HLA alleles. Diagnosis of cytomegalovirus status made by the classifier reportedly showed high specificity and sensitivity.

The V call is TRBV6-1, the J call TRBJ2-7, with TRBD1 matching over 8 bases. Input material: PBMCs. This sequence was found in a woman aged 18-35 years in good health and CMV-seropositive. CDR3 DNA: TGTGCCAGCATGCAGGACAGGGTCTTTTACGAGCAGTACTTC. Its protein is CASMQDRVFYEQYF.